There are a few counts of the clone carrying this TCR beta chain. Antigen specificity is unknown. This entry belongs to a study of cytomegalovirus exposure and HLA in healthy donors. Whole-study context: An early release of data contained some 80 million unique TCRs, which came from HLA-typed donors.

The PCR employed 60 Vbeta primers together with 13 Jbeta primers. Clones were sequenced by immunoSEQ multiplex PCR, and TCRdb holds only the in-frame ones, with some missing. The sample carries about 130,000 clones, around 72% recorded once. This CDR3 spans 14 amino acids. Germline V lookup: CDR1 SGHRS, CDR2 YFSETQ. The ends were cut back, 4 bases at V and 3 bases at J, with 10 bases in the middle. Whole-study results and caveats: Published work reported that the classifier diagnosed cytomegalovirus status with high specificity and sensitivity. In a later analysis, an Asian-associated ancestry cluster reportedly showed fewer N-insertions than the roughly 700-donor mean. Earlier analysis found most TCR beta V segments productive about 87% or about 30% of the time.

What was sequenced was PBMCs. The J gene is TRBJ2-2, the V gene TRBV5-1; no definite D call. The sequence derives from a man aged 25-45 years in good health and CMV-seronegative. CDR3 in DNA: TGCGCCAGCAGCCCATCTCGGTACACCGGGGAGCTGTTTTTT. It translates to CASSPSRYTGELFF.